The 17 T cell receptor beta chains given below trace back to one sample, sequenced in a study of cytomegalovirus exposure and HLA in healthy donors (dated by TCRdb to 2016 to 2017). Libraries were prepared through the immunoSEQ multiplex PCR assay. TCRdb retrieved this table from immuneACCESS and kept in-frame rearrangements only. Not all clones are present; in checked studies, unresolved V genes account for under half, and no reason is known for the remainder. In this sample the table shows approximately 140,000 clones, around 87% of which occur a single time. The biggest ten clones account for just over 8.5% of the sample. The sample taken for sequencing was PBMCs. The receptors here all came from a man between 18 and 35 years old in good health and CMV-seropositive.

The chain couples TRBV18 to TRBJ1-1; no reliable D call. With 1 base removed from V and 2 bases from J, the gap between germline ends came to 11 bases. CDR3 length: 15 residues. Germline CDR1 and CDR2: KGHSH and LQKENI. The CDR3 coding sequence is TGTGCCAGCTCACCACTCGGGGTGAAAAACACTGAAGCTTTCTTT. It codes for CASSPLGVKNTEAFF.

The chain couples TRBV15 to TRBJ1-5; possibly TRBD1 for D (5 bases). This CDR3 is 20 amino acids long. V lost 0 bases to trimming and J lost 0 bases, with 21 bases between them. Germline CDR1 is LNHNV and CDR2 is YYDKDF (reference sequence). The CDR3 nucleotides read TGTGCCACCAGCAGAGAGGGTGCTAGGACAAAGTCGTATAGCAATCAGCCCCAGCATTTT. It is translated as CATSREGARTKSYSNQPQHF.

The chain couples TRBV28 to TRBJ1-5; the D gene is possibly TRBD1 (5 bases). The ends were cut back, 7 bases at V and 1 base at J, with 17 bases in the middle. This CDR3 spans 16 amino acids. Germline values: CDR1 MDHEN, CDR2 SYDVKM. The DNA for the CDR3 is TGTGCCAGCAACGATCCCCCACAGGAGAGCAATCAGCCCCAGCATTTT. Translated, it gives CASNDPPQESNQPQHF.

The gene calls are TRBV29-1 and TRBJ1-4; D might be TRBD1 (6 bases). CDR3 length equals 13 residues. Germline values: CDR1 SQVTM, CDR2 ANQGSEA. V lost 4 bases, J lost 7 bases, and 13 bases lay in between. Here the CDR3 reads CSVGGPGVEKLFF. As DNA, the CDR3 is TGCAGCGTTGGGGGGCCAGGGGTTGAAAAACTGTTTTTT.

This chain uses TRBV6-5 with TRBJ2-5; the D is unclear. CDR3 length: 15 amino acids. V lost 5 bases, J lost 2 bases, and 15 bases lay in between. Germline loops: CDR1 MNHEY, CDR2 SVGAGI. CDR3 sequence (DNA): TGTGCCAGCAGTCCCGGTTACAGTAGACAAGAGACCCAGTACTTC. Amino acids: CASSPGYSRQETQYF.

The chain carries TRBV2 and TRBJ1-1; 9 bases map to TRBD1. CDR1 and CDR2 from the germline V gene are SNHLY and FYNNEI. The CDR3 runs 13 residues. J was trimmed by 2 bases and V by 6 bases; bases with no gene match: 1. This CDR3 is CASRGQGNTEAFF. The CDR3 DNA sequence: TGTGCCAGCAGGGGACAGGGCAACACTGAAGCTTTCTTT.

This chain joins TRBV27 and TRBJ2-1; D gene unclear. Trimming took 3 bases from V and 1 from J, leaving 7 bases between them. The CDR3 contains 14 residues. CDR1 is MNHEY, CDR2 SMNVEV, per germline (reference sequence). The chain's CDR3 is CASSLSRSYNEQFF. The CDR3 DNA is TGTGCCAGCAGTTTGAGCAGGTCCTACAATGAGCAGTTCTTC.

This clone was observed a few times. The chain recombines TRBV6-5 with TRBJ2-7; 7 bases line up with TRBD1. This CDR3 has 14 amino acids. In germline, CDR1 is MNHEY, CDR2 SVGAGI. The ends lost 4 bases at V and 2 bases at J; junction bases unmatched: 5. The CDR3 region is CASSFDRAAYEQYF. The CDR3 region has the DNA TGTGCCAGCAGTTTCGACAGGGCCGCCTACGAGCAGTACTTC.

This chain links TRBV10-3 with TRBJ1-2; 9 bases match TRBD1. CDR1 and CDR2 from the germline V gene are ENHRY and SYGVKD. This CDR3 has 16 residues. V dropped 6 bases and J dropped 7; count of bases not matched to a gene: 15. CDR3 residues: CAIRAHLGQGELGYTF. The CDR3 nucleotides read TGTGCCATCAGGGCCCATTTGGGACAGGGAGAACTTGGCTACACCTTC.

This chain connects TRBV11-2 to TRBJ2-2; the match to TRBD2 covers 9 bases. This CDR3 spans 15 amino acids. The germline V gene has CDR1 SGHAT and CDR2 FQNNGV. V trimming: 6 bases; J trimming: 5 bases; junction bases outside the gene matches: 7. In DNA, the CDR3 is TGTGCCAGCAGGGGACTAGCTAGGAATACCGGGGAGCTGTTTTTT. It yields the protein CASRGLARNTGELFF.

The V and J genes are TRBV4-1 and TRBJ2-5, with D perhaps matching TRBD1 (5 bases). The V and J ends lost 1 base and 5 bases respectively, with 14 bases between them. This CDR3 is 15 amino acids long. Germline assignment: CDR1 MGHRA and CDR2 YSYEKL. This CDR3 is CASSQGLPRQETQYF. CDR3 coding DNA: TGCGCCAGCAGCCAAGGACTCCCACGACAGGAGACCCAGTACTTC.

J is TRBJ2-2 and V is TRBV9; TRBD2 is a possible D gene (6 bases). Between the trimmed V and J ends, which lost 2 bases and 2 bases, there was a span of 13 bases. The CDR3 has 16 residues. Per germline, CDR1 SGDLS and CDR2 YYNGEE. CDR3 region: CASSVRDSRNTGELFF. In DNA form, the CDR3 reads TGTGCCAGCAGCGTCCGGGACTCACGTAACACCGGGGAGCTGTTTTTT.

This clone was counted only a few times. The V call is TRBV7-9, the J call TRBJ1-4; tentatively, D is TRBD1 (5 bases). Germline V gene lookup returns CDR1 SEHNR and CDR2 FQNEAQ (reference sequence). Trimming stripped 3 bases from V and 6 bases from J, with 11 bases between. The CDR3 extends over 14 amino acids. CDR3 nucleotide sequence: TGTGCCAGCAGCTTGGGCAGGGTCGATGAAAAACTGTTTTTT. Its translation is CASSLGRVDEKLFF.

The genes are TRBV7-6 and TRBJ2-7; 7 nucleotides line up with TRBD1. Germline V lookup: CDR1 SGHVS, CDR2 FNYEAQ. V was clipped by 5 bases and J by 3 bases; unmatched bases: 7. The length of the CDR3 is 14 residues. The CDR3 here is CASSLTGADYEQYF. The DNA of the CDR3 is TGTGCCAGCAGCCTAACAGGGGCGGACTACGAGCAGTACTTC.

V and J are TRBV5-1 and TRBJ1-2, with D possibly TRBD1 on 5 matching bases. The germline V gene has CDR1 SGHRS and CDR2 YFSETQ. The germline V and J ends were trimmed by 0 bases and 8 bases, with 14 bases remaining between them. CDR3 length equals 14 residues. In DNA form, the CDR3 reads TGCGCCAGCAGCTTGGACTCGGGGGATCGGGGCTACACCTTC. It specifies CASSLDSGDRGYTF.

This chain joins TRBV18 and TRBJ2-2, with TRBD1 identical over 7 bases. CDR1 is KGHSH and CDR2 is LQKENI in the germline V gene. Germline trimming cut 8 bases from V and 6 bases from J; bases unmatched to any gene: 12. CDR3 length equals 15 residues. CDR3 region: CASARQGLGAGELFF. CDR3 in DNA: TGTGCCAGCGCACGACAGGGCCTCGGCGCCGGGGAGCTGTTTTTT. Full variable domain (missing parts from reference TRBV18 and TRBJ2-2): NAGVMQNPRHLVRRRGQEARLRCSPMKGHSHVYWYRQLPEEGLKFMVYLQKENIIDESGMPKERFSAEFPKEGPSILRIQQVVRGDSAAYFCASARQGLGAGELFFGEGSRLTVL.

This clone has a single count. The chain recombines TRBV19 with TRBJ1-5; D remains ambiguous. The V end lost 6 bases, the J end lost 2 bases, and 11 bases lay between the germline ends. The CDR3 length is 14 residues. CDR1 is LNHDA, CDR2 SQIVND, per germline (reference sequence). The CDR3, as DNA: TGTGCCAGTAGCGAGAGGCCAGGCAATCAGCCCCAGCATTTT. It yields the protein CASSERPGNQPQHF.